This T cell receptor beta chain was identified during a study of blood T cell repertoires in COVID-19. Using immunoSEQ multiplex PCR, the repertoire was profiled, and TCRdb retains in-frame clones only, with some absent. The sample has fewer than 200,000 clones; roughly 84% are singletons. Germline assignment: CDR1 MNHEY and CDR2 SVGAGI. CDR3 length: 15 amino acids. V was clipped by 0 bases and J by 2 bases, with 8 bases between them. Sequencing was done on a sample of PBMCs or T cells enriched from blood (not recorded which). The V gene is TRBV6-5, the J gene TRBJ1-3; TRBD1 might be the D (6 bases). This clonotype originated in a woman aged 25 to 45 who had been exposed to COVID-19. The CDR3 nucleotides are TGTGCCAGCAGTTACTCGGGGGCCACTGGAAACACCATATATTTT. Translated, it gives CASSYSGATGNTIYF.